This TCR beta chain was recorded in a study of OX40 agonist ivuxolimab in advanced cancers. Study-level background: Ivuxolimab was an agonistic, fully human IgG2 monoclonal antibody directed against OX40 (CD134), a costimulatory receptor. The paper describes the monotherapy dose-escalation part (N ≈ 52 patients) of the phase I trial of ivuxolimab. The dose-escalation cohort was 82.7% male with a mean age of around 64 years, ranging from roughly 23 to 85. Patients were allowed to have had prior anti-PD-1, anti-PD-L1 or anti-CTLA-4 therapy, and more than 30% of the dose-escalation patients had previously received checkpoint inhibitors. Among the roughly 50 dose-escalation patients, roughly 20 had hepatocellular carcinoma, 15 or so melanoma, 9 renal cell carcinoma and 9 head and neck cancer. Peripheral TCRbeta sequencing was intended to test whether TCR sequence diversity was altered and clonal T-cell expansion was caused by ivuxolimab. Intravenous ivuxolimab was administered to patients every 2 weeks at six dose levels: 0.01, 0.1, 0.3, 1.5, 3 and 10 mg/kg. Partial responses occurred in three dose-escalation patients, of whom one had hepatocellular carcinoma and two had cutaneous melanoma.

Study-wide findings and limitations: Antigen specificity was not determined for the clonally expanded peripheral T cells. After ivuxolimab, more expanded clones were found on average in CD8+ T cells than in CD4+ T cells. Partial responders in the 0.1-3.0 mg/kg groups had among the lowest normalized peripheral clonal expansion, especially among CD8+ T cells. Low levels of normalized T-cell clonal expansion were also seen in some nonresponding patients. At doses of 0.1 to 3.0 mg/kg, clonal expansion of both CD4+ and CD8+ blood T cells was observed from baseline to week 6.

V has 4 bases trimmed and J has 5 bases trimmed; junction bases matching no gene number 8. CDR1 and CDR2 are read off the germline V gene as MNHNS and SASEGT. The cysteine opens and the phenylalanine closes a CDR3 of 15 amino acids. Only the CDR3 portion is preserved as DNA: 45 bases, with reading frame beginning at the first base. Patients with a history of autoimmune disease or receiving systemic immunosuppression were excluded from the trial. Peripheral blood for TCR sequencing was drawn from every dose cohort at baseline, at cycle 4 day 1 and at cycle 7 day 1. Samples came from an open-label, multicenter, first-in-human phase I dose-escalation trial of ivuxolimab. Adults with locally advanced or metastatic head and neck squamous cell, hepatocellular, melanoma or renal cell carcinoma were enrolled in the trial. Before TCR sequencing, CD4+ and CD8+ T cells were separately sorted from peripheral blood.

Genomic DNA was isolated from the sorted cells so that the TCRbeta CDR3 region could be sequenced. TCRbeta CDR3 regions were sequenced using the immunoSEQ Assay. TCRdb's version of the immuneACCESS table is confined to in-frame rearrangements and falls short of the full clone set. An unresolved V gene accounts for under half of the shortfall where checked; the remainder is of unknown origin. The sample includes tens of thousands of clones, with more than 70% observed a single time. The leading ten clones occupy 0.55% to 0.65% of the sample. With regard to this clone: Its antigen is not yet known. Per-nucleotide qualities are absent, and no much larger clonotype sits a single base away.

The chain is assembled from TRBV6-1 and TRBJ2-1; 7 junctional bases match TRBD2. The sample here was CD4+ or CD8+ T cells sorted from blood, taken in a trial of the OX40 agonist ivuxolimab. This TCR came from an adult with an advanced solid tumor such as melanoma, head and neck, liver or kidney cancer. The CDR3 has the sequence CASSAQGSGNNEQFF. The sequenced DNA: TGTGCCAGCAGTGCCCAGGGCAGCGGGAACAATGAGCAGTTCTTC.